This is a list of T cell receptor beta chains from one sample in a study of OX40 agonist ivuxolimab in advanced cancers. The assay was immunoSEQ multiplex PCR, and TCRdb's table has in-frame clones only and misses some. The top ten hold around 20% of the sample, which has about 39,000 clones, roughly nine tenths seen once. The specimen was CD4+ or CD8+ T cells sorted from blood, collected in a trial of the OX40 agonist ivuxolimab. Receptors originate from an adult with an advanced solid tumor such as melanoma, head and neck, liver or kidney cancer. CDR3s include the opening cysteine and the closing phenylalanine or tryptophan. Fields, in order: J gene, D gene, clone size, V gene, CDR3 DNA, CDR3 protein. A D gene is named only where the DNA matches it firmly. Expanded clones get a size class; other rows say once, few or many, or leave the size out.

TRBJ2-3 - once TRBV7-9 TGTGCCAGCAATAACAGGAAGCGCGTAGATACGCAGTATTTT CASNNRKRVDTQYF
TRBJ1-6 TRBD1 - TRBV11-2 TGTGCCAGCAGCTTAGCGCCGACAGGGGGAGGTTCACCCCTCCACTTT CASSLAPTGGGSPLHF
TRBJ2-5 - - TRBV6-1 TGTGCCAGCAGGCGGTTAGAGACCCAGTACTTC CASRRLETQYF
TRBJ2-5 - - TRBV6-4 TGTGCCAGCAGTGCCAGCGCCCAAGAGACCCAGTACTTC CASSASAQETQYF
TRBJ1-1 - - TRBV23-1 TGCGCCAGCAGTCCAACGCGCCTCGGACAGTTGAACACTGAAGCTTTCTTT CASSPTRLGQLNTEAFF
TRBJ1-5 - - TRBV9 TGTGCCAGCAGCGTAGGAGGGACATCGGGGGAGCCCCAGCATTTT CASSVGGTSGEPQHF
TRBJ2-7 - - TRBV5-6 TGTGCCAGCAGCGGGGAGCAGGGGCCCTACGAGCAGTACTTC CASSGEQGPYEQYF
TRBJ2-7 TRBD1 - TRBV15 TGTGCCACCAGCAGAGATCCCGGGACAGGGGCCCCCGAGCAGTACTTC CATSRDPGTGAPEQYF
TRBJ2-1 TRBD1 - TRBV27 TGTGCCAGCAGTTTAAGTTCAGGGGGCTACAATGAGCAGTTCTTC CASSLSSGGYNEQFF
TRBJ2-5 - - TRBV18 TGTGCCAGCTCACCCGGGACTTGGCAAGAGACCCAGTACTTC CASSPGTWQETQYF
TRBJ2-7 - once TRBV28 TGTGCCAGCAGCCGAAGACTAGGGAGCTACGAGCAGTACTTC CASSRRLGSYEQYF
TRBJ2-7 - - TRBV28 TGTGCCAGCAGTTCCCGAGGAATCTTATCCCGAGGGGAGCAGTACTTC CASSSRGILSRGEQYF
TRBJ2-5 - - TRBV4-1 TGCGCCAGCAGCCAGACTATCAATCGGGAGACCCAGTACTTC CASSQTINRETQYF
TRBJ2-7 TRBD1 - TRBV7-2 TGTGCCAGCAGCTTAGAGAGACAGGGGTCGTACGAGCAGTACTTC CASSLERQGSYEQYF
TRBJ2-5 - - TRBV29-1 TGCAGCGTTGGGGAGACCCAGTACTTC CSVGETQYF
TRBJ2-7 TRBD2 - TRBV4-1 TGCGCCAGCAGCCCAACCGGGACTACCTCCTACGAGCAGTACTTC CASSPTGTTSYEQYF
TRBJ2-5 - - TRBV4-2 TGTGCCAGCAGCCAAGATCTAGGGCTTCGGGAGACCCAGTACTTC CASSQDLGLRETQYF
TRBJ1-2 - - TRBV29-1 TGCAGCGCCGGGGGGGCGGGAGGCTACACCTTC CSAGGAGGYTF
TRBJ2-2 - - TRBV9 TGTGCCAGCAGCGGAACTCCGTGGGGGGAGCTGTTTTTT CASSGTPWGELFF
TRBJ2-6 TRBD1 - TRBV7-9 TGTGCCAGCAGCATTTGGACAGGAGAATCTGGGGCCAACGTCCTGACTTTC CASSIWTGESGANVLTF
TRBJ2-1 - once TRBV6-1 TGTGCCAGCAGTGAAGTTGGGTTTGAGCAGTTCTTC CASSEVGFEQFF
TRBJ2-2 TRBD2 - TRBV7-9 TGTGCCAGCAGCTTAGTCGGGGGGGACACCGGGGAGCTGTTTTTT CASSLVGGDTGELFF
TRBJ2-1 TRBD1 once TRBV6-5 TGTGCCAGCAGCCATCGGGACAGCTACTACAATGAGCAGTTCTTC CASSHRDSYYNEQFF
TRBJ1-1 TRBD1 - TRBV7-9 TGTGCCAGCAGCTTAGCAGGACAGGGTATAACTGAAGCTTTCTTT CASSLAGQGITEAFF
TRBJ2-2 - - TRBV7-9 TGTGCCAGCAGCTTTGACCAGACGAACACCGGGGAGCTGTTTTTT CASSFDQTNTGELFF
TRBJ2-7 - - TRBV6-6 TGTGCCAGCAGTTTCTCGGGACCCTCCTACGAGCAGTACTTC CASSFSGPSYEQYF
TRBJ2-1 TRBD2 - TRBV27 TGTGCCAGCAGTCCCCGTAGCGGGTCCTACAATGAGCAGTTCTTC CASSPRSGSYNEQFF
TRBJ2-7 - - TRBV28 TGTGCCAGCAGTCCCCGACAGACCTACTACGAGCAGTACTTC CASSPRQTYYEQYF
TRBJ2-7 - - TRBV29-1 TGCAGCGTTGAAGCCAGAGACGGCTCCTACGAGCAGTACTTC CSVEARDGSYEQYF
TRBJ2-7 - - TRBV21-1 TGTGCCAGCAGCAAGGACAGCCCGTTATTTTTCTTATCCTACGAGCAGTACTTC CASSKDSPLFFLSYEQYF
TRBJ2-1 TRBD1 - TRBV27 TGTGCCAGCAGCCTCGCCGGGACAGGGTGGAATGAGCAGTTCTTC CASSLAGTGWNEQFF
TRBJ2-7 - - TRBV7-3 TGTGCCAGCAGCTTAGGGACACCTGGTTACGAGCAGTACTTC CASSLGTPGYEQYF
TRBJ2-2 TRBD2 - TRBV9 TGTGCCAGCAGCGCGATTCCGGTCGGGACTAGCGGGAGGATTGGCACCGGGGAGCTGTTTTTT CASSAIPVGTSGRIGTGELFF
TRBJ2-7 - - TRBV15 TGTGCCACCAGCAGAGATCAGGACAGGGAGGGCGAGCAGTACTTC CATSRDQDREGEQYF
TRBJ2-7 - - TRBV2 TGTGCCAGCACCGGCGGGACAAACTACGAGCAGTACTTC CASTGGTNYEQYF
TRBJ2-7 TRBD2 - TRBV9 TGTGCCAGCAGATTAGGGCTAGCGGGACAAAGCTCCTACGAGCAGTACTTC CASRLGLAGQSSYEQYF
TRBJ2-1 TRBD2 - TRBV27 TGTGCCAGCAGTTTATGGACTAGCTACAACAATGAGCAGTTCTTC CASSLWTSYNNEQFF
TRBJ2-3 - - TRBV29-1 TGCAGCTCGACAGGGGGCTGGACTAGCGAGATGGATACGCAGTATTTT CSSTGGWTSEMDTQYF
TRBJ2-4 TRBD1 - TRBV7-9 TGTGCCAGCAGTTCTACCGGGACAGCGGACATTCAGTACTTC CASSSTGTADIQYF
TRBJ1-5 - - TRBV28 TGTGCCAGCAGCCAAGTACTCGGCAATCAGCCCCAGCATTTT CASSQVLGNQPQHF
TRBJ2-5 - - TRBV28 TGTGCCAGCAGTTCGACAGGTATAGGTCAAGAGACCCAGTACTTC CASSSTGIGQETQYF
TRBJ1-5 - - TRBV28 TGTGCCAGCAGCCCCTCTGCCGGGCAGCCCCAGCATTTT CASSPSAGQPQHF
TRBJ2-3 - once TRBV13 TGTGCCAGCAGCTTAAGCCCAGATACGCAGTATTTT CASSLSPDTQYF
TRBJ2-4 TRBD2 - TRBV25-1 TGTGCCAGCAGTTATGCGGGAGTGATTCAGTACTTC CASSYAGVIQYF
TRBJ2-4 TRBD1 - TRBV6-1 TGTGCCAGCAGGGCAGGGGGCCCCAAAAACATTCAGTACTTC CASRAGGPKNIQYF
TRBJ2-7 TRBD1 - TRBV7-9 TGTGCCAGCGCCGGGACAGGGGCTTCAAGGAGCTCCTACGAGCAGTACTTC CASAGTGASRSSYEQYF
TRBJ1-2 - - TRBV5-1 TGCGCCAGCAGCCGAGGGTGGGGGATGGACTATGGCTACACCTTC CASSRGWGMDYGYTF
TRBJ1-1 TRBD1 - TRBV5-5 TGTGCCAGCAGCTTGGTCACAGGGGAGACCACTGAAGCTTTCTTT CASSLVTGETTEAFF
TRBJ2-7 - - TRBV5-1 TGCGCCAGCAGCTTGACAGGGAATATTTACGAGCAGTACTTC CASSLTGNIYEQYF
TRBJ2-7 - - TRBV19 TGTGCCAGTAGCGACCTCTACGAGCAGTACTTC CASSDLYEQYF
TRBJ1-1 - - TRBV5-4 TGTGCCAGCAGCCCGGGGACACTTATTGAAGCTTTCTTT CASSPGTLIEAFF
TRBJ2-1 - - TRBV7-9 TGTGCCAGCAGCCATATCGACGGGGGTGTGGATGAGCAGTTCTTC CASSHIDGGVDEQFF
TRBJ2-6 TRBD2 - TRBV11-2 TGTGCCAGCAGCTTTCCCCTCGGGGGGGGGCCTGGGGCCAACGTCCTGACTTTC CASSFPLGGGPGANVLTF
TRBJ1-2 TRBD1 - TRBV29-1 TGCAGCGGTGCCGGGACAGAGAACTATGGCTACACCTTC CSGAGTENYGYTF
TRBJ2-5 - - TRBV9 TGTGCCAGCAGCGTAGAAACCAGCCAAGAGACCCAGTACTTC CASSVETSQETQYF